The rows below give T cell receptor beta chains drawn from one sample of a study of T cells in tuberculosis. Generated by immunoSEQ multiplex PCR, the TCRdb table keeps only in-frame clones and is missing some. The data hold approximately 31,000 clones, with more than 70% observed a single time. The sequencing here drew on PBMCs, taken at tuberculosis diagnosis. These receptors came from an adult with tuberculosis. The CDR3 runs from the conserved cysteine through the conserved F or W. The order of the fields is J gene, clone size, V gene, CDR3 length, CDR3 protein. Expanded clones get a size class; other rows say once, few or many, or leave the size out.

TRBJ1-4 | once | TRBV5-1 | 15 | CASSSTGEVREKLFF
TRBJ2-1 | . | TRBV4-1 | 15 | CASSQGLAGHNEQFF
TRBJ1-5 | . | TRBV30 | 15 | CAWSVGPGGNQPQHF
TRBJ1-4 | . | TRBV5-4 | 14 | CASSLDLTAPKLFF
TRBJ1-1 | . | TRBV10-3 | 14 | CAIRGSDRGTEAFF
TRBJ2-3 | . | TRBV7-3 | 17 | CASSLIGTGGAEDTQYF
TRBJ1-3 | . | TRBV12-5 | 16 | CASGHWTAPSGNTIYF
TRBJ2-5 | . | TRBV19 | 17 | CASSIIGGAGEGETQYF
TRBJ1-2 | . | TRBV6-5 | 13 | CATESGTGDGYTF
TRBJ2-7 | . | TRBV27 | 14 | CASSFGLLSNEQYF
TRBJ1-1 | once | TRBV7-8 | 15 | CASSPYGRGRTEAFF
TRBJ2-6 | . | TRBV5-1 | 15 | CASSLAVSGANVLTF
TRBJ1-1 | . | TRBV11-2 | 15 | CASSFSGGEGTEAFF
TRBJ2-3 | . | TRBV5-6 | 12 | CASSFDLRAQYF
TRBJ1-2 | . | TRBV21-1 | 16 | CASSKLGAGTNYGYTF
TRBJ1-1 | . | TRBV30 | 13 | CAWSSPGGTEAFF
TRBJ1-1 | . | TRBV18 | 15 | CASSRRQAESTEAFF
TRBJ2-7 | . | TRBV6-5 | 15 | CASSYSSTGLYEQYF
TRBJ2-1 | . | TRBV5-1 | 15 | CASSLGLADYNEQFF
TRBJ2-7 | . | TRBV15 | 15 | CATSSRGLSQPEQYF
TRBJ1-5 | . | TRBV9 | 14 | CASSVEGYNQPQHF
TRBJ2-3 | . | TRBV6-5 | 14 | CASSPGGPTDTQYF
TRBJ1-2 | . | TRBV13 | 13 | CASRGQGADGYTF
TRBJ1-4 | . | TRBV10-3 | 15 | CAISESQGAGEKLFF
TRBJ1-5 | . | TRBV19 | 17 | CASRPVRGSYSNQPQHF
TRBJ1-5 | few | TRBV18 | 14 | CASSPLFSNQPQHF
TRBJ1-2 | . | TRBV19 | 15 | CASSMVGGQNYGYTF
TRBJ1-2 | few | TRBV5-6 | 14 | CASSEGQRLRGYTF
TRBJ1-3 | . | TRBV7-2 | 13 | CASSSQSGNTIYF
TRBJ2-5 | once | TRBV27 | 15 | CASSPPGGIKETQYF
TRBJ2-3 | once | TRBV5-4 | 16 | CASSLRAGSLTDTQYF
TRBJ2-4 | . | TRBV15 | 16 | CATSRPGTEAKNIQYF
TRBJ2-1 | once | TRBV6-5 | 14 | CASSYSSGSNEQFF
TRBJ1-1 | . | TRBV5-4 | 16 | CASSSGQGAFVTEAFF
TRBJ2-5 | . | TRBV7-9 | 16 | CAGTLAGGPYQETQYF
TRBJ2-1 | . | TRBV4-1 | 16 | CASSQQDLVSYNEQFF
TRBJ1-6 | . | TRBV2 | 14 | CASSPRGWESPLHF
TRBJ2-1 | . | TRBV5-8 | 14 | CASSLGQGADEQFF
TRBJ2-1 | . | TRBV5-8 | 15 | CASTLRGGPYNEQFF
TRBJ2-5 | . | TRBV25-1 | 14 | CASSDRAIQETQYF
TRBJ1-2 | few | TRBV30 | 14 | CAWSVGGRGYGYTF
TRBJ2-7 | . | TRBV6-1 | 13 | CASRGQGLHEQYF
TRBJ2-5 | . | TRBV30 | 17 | CAWARGTGMSRGETQYF
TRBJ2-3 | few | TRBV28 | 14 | CASSVAGQIYTQYF